A selection of T cell receptor beta chains follows, all from one sample in a study of CD8 T cells in ankylosing spondylitis. TCRdb re-called the 5' RACE reads with MiXCR, one entry per CDR3 protein. Among roughly 120,000 distinct CDR3 sequences, roughly an eighth were seen once, and the ten largest hold 2.5% to 3.5%. The source material was blood, either unsorted or a sorted T cell fraction (not recorded which). These receptors were obtained from a female donor with ankylosing spondylitis or in good health (not recorded which). CDR3s include the opening cysteine and the closing phenylalanine or tryptophan. A D gene is named only where the DNA matches it firmly. Clone size is shown for a subset of rows, as once, few, many or a class of expanded clone.

clone size | J gene | D gene | V gene | CDR3 DNA | CDR3 protein
. | TRBJ1-2 | . | TRBV15 | TGTGCCACCAGCAAAATCCGGGATTCTCCTGATGGCTACACCTTC | CATSKIRDSPDGYTF
. | TRBJ2-1 | . | TRBV5-1 | TGCGCCAGCAGCTCGGGAGTAGTAGCGTACAATGAGCAGTTCTTC | CASSSGVVAYNEQFF
many | TRBJ2-7 | . | TRBV9 | TGTGCCAGCAGCGTCAACGCGGGCGAGCAGTACTTC | CASSVNAGEQYF
. | TRBJ2-1 | TRBD2 | TRBV2 | TGTGCCAGCATAGTTCCTAGCGGGAATAATGAGCAGTTCTTC | CASIVPSGNNEQFF
many | TRBJ2-2 | TRBD1 | TRBV5-1 | TGCGCCAGCACCGGACAGGGGGCGCGTACCGGGGAGCTGTTTTTT | CASTGQGARTGELFF
many | TRBJ2-5 | . | TRBV23-1 | TGCGCCAGCAGTCAACTGAATCGGCCAGGCCAAGAGACCCAGTACTTC | CASSQLNRPGQETQYF
many | TRBJ2-3 | TRBD2 | TRBV12-3/TRBV12-4 | TGTGCCAGCAGTCCTGGGGGGGGGATCACAGATACGCAGTATTTT | CASSPGGGITDTQYF
. | TRBJ2-3 | . | TRBV5-1 | TGCGCCAGCAGTTCTGGGTGGGACACGTACACAGATACGCAGTATTTT | CASSSGWDTYTDTQYF
many | TRBJ2-3 | . | TRBV7-3 | TGTGCCAGCAGCTTAACTGGAGGTGGTAGTCGTCCAGATACGCAGTATTTT | CASSLTGGGSRPDTQYF
few | TRBJ1-4 | TRBD1 | TRBV27 | TGTGCCAGCAGTCAGACAGGGCGAAATGAAAAACTGTTTTTT | CASSQTGRNEKLFF
few | TRBJ2-5 | . | TRBV12-3/TRBV12-4 | TGTGCCAGCAGTTTAGGTACAGCGGCATCTCGGACCCAGTACTTC | CASSLGTAASRTQYF
. | TRBJ2-7 | TRBD1 | TRBV28 | TGTGCCAGCAGTTCCCCGACAGGGCTCTACGAGCAGTACTTC | CASSSPTGLYEQYF
. | TRBJ2-7 | . | TRBV11-2 | TGTGCCAGCCGCTTAGATTATTCGACTAGTCTCGAGCAGTACTTC | CASRLDYSTSLEQYF
many | TRBJ2-2 | . | TRBV7-2 | TGTGCCAGCAGCTTGAGGACGAACACCGGGGAGCTGTTTTTT | CASSLRTNTGELFF
few | TRBJ2-2 | TRBD2 | TRBV12-5 | TGTGCTAGTGGTTTCGAGCGGGGCTGGGGAACCGGGGAGCTGTTTTTT | CASGFERGWGTGELFF
many | TRBJ1-3 | TRBD1 | TRBV5-1 | TGCGCCAGCAGCTTGGAGGACAGGGCTAACTCTGGAAACACCATATATTTT | CASSLEDRANSGNTIYF
many | TRBJ2-4 | . | TRBV6-5 | TGTGCCAGCAGTTACTCGATCCCTACTGGGCGAAATCTAAATCAGTACTTC | CASSYSIPTGRNLNQYF
. | TRBJ2-2 | TRBD1 | TRBV11-2 | TGTGCCAGCAGATTCGACAGGGGAGGCACCGGGGAGCTGTTTTTT | CASRFDRGGTGELFF
few | TRBJ2-2 | TRBD2 | TRBV12-3/TRBV12-4 | TGTGCCAGCAGTCAGAAAGCGGGAGGGGGGACCGGGGAGCTGTTTTTT | CASSQKAGGGTGELFF
few | TRBJ2-7 | . | TRBV7-7 | TGTGCTAGCAGCTTAGCGGAGGGAAGCGGGTACGAGCAGTACTTC | CASSLAEGSGYEQYF
. | TRBJ1-1 | . | TRBV20-1 | TGCAGTGCTAGAGATGGGAGAGGGGGATACACTGAAGCTTTCTTT | CSARDGRGGYTEAFF
. | TRBJ1-6 | . | TRBV30 | TGTGCCTGGAGCCCACAGGCGTACTCTAATTCACCCCTCCACTTT | CAWSPQAYSNSPLHF
. | TRBJ2-5 | TRBD2 | TRBV28 | TGTGCCAGCGCCCTAGCGGGAGTAGGTGAGACCCAGTACTTC | CASALAGVGETQYF
. | TRBJ2-1 | . | TRBV5-1 | TGCGCCAGCAGCTTGGTGGGAGAGTACAATGAGCAGTTCTTC | CASSLVGEYNEQFF
many | TRBJ2-7 | TRBD1 | TRBV7-9 | TGTGCCAGCAGCGCGACAGGGTATTCAGGGCAGTACTTC | CASSATGYSGQYF
many | TRBJ1-4 | TRBD1 | TRBV12-3/TRBV12-4 | TGTGCCAGCAGTTTGGGACAGGCGGTAGAAAAACTGTTTTTT | CASSLGQAVEKLFF
many | TRBJ2-3 | . | TRBV12-3/TRBV12-4 | TGTGCCAGCACCTCGGGGGACACAGATACGCAGTATTTT | CASTSGDTDTQYF
many | TRBJ2-5 | . | TRBV4-1 | TGCGCCAGCAGCCAAGGCCCCCTGGAGACCCAGTACTTC | CASSQGPLETQYF
few | TRBJ1-4 | TRBD1 | TRBV5-1 | TGCGCCAGCAGCTTTGGGACAGGGAAGGGTAATGAAAAACTGTTTTTT | CASSFGTGKGNEKLFF
many | TRBJ2-3 | TRBD2 | TRBV12-3/TRBV12-4 | TGTGCCAGCAGTTTACGCGGGGGGAGGAGCACAGATACGCAGTATTTT | CASSLRGGRSTDTQYF
many | TRBJ2-7 | TRBD1 | TRBV7-9 | TGTGCCAGCAGCCCAGCCCCAGGGGGTACGTACGAGCAGTACTTC | CASSPAPGGTYEQYF
many | TRBJ2-2 | . | TRBV6-6 | TGTGCCAGCAGAACCTCGACCGGGGAGCTGTTTTTT | CASRTSTGELFF
few | TRBJ2-3 | . | TRBV18 | TGTGCCAGCTCAGGGGTCAGCACAGATACGCAGTATTTT | CASSGVSTDTQYF
. | TRBJ2-1 | TRBD2 | TRBV12-3/TRBV12-4 | TGTGCCAGCAGCTTTGCTAGCGGGGGGCCATATGAGCAGTTCTTC | CASSFASGGPYEQFF
many | TRBJ2-7 | . | TRBV12-3/TRBV12-4 | TGTGCCAGCAGTTTAAAGGCGGAACACGAGCAGTACTTC | CASSLKAEHEQYF
few | TRBJ2-3 | TRBD2 | TRBV6-5 | TGTGCCAGCAGTTACTCGTCGACTAGCGGGTGGGTCACAGATACGCAGTATTTT | CASSYSSTSGWVTDTQYF
many | TRBJ2-7 | . | TRBV7-2 | TGTGCCAGCAGCGCAGAGACAGGTCGCAGCTCCTACGAGCAGTACTTC | CASSAETGRSSYEQYF
many | TRBJ1-2 | . | TRBV7-2 | TGTGCCAGCAGCTTAGACGGCCCCTACCTCCGGGGCTACACCTTC | CASSLDGPYLRGYTF
many | TRBJ2-3 | TRBD2 | TRBV12-3/TRBV12-4 | TGTGCCAGCAGTCCTGGACTAGCGGGCATCACAGATACGCAGTATTTT | CASSPGLAGITDTQYF
. | TRBJ1-2 | . | TRBV5-6 | TGTGCCAGCAGCTTGGGGGACATCCTCCATGGCTACACCTTC | CASSLGDILHGYTF
many | TRBJ1-1 | . | TRBV29-1 | TGCAGCGTGGCCCGCCGGTTGGATCTGGAAGCTTTCTTT | CSVARRLDLEAFF
few | TRBJ2-1 | . | TRBV6-2/TRBV6-3 | TGTGCCAGCAGCCGACCCCCACTTAGGGATGAGCAGTTCTTC | CASSRPPLRDEQFF
many | TRBJ1-2 | TRBD1 | TRBV4-1 | TGCGCCAGCAGCCAGGAAGGGACAGGGGGTCTGAGGAGTGGCTACACCTTC | CASSQEGTGGLRSGYTF
many | TRBJ1-2 | TRBD1 | TRBV27 | TGTGCCAGCAGTGGAACCGGGACAGGGGTGAGGTATGGCTACACCTTC | CASSGTGTGVRYGYTF
many | TRBJ2-5 | . | TRBV20-1 | TGCAGTGCGGAGGGAGGAAACGAAGAGACCCAGTACTTC | CSAEGGNEETQYF
. | TRBJ2-3 | . | TRBV6-4 | TGTGCCAGCAGTGATATAGGAGCTGCTACGCAGTATTTT | CASSDIGAATQYF
. | TRBJ1-5 | . | TRBV5-1 | TGCGCCAGCAGCTTTCAGGGTGCCGCGGGGCAGCCCCAGCATTTT | CASSFQGAAGQPQHF
many | TRBJ2-1 | TRBD2 | TRBV6-5 | TGTGCCAGCAGTTCGGGACTAGTTGGTGAGCAGTTCTTC | CASSSGLVGEQFF
. | TRBJ2-5 | TRBD2 | TRBV12-3/TRBV12-4 | TGTGCCAGCAGTTTAGCCGGCGGGGGTCGGGAGACCCAGTACTTC | CASSLAGGGRETQYF
many | TRBJ2-3 | . | TRBV25-1 | TGTGCCAGCCGAGAAGGGGCGCTGGGAGATACGCAGTATTTT | CASREGALGDTQYF
few | TRBJ1-1 | . | TRBV7-2 | TGTGCCAGCAGCTTAGCGGCCAGGAACACTGAAGCTTTCTTT | CASSLAARNTEAFF
many | TRBJ2-7 | TRBD1 | TRBV29-1 | TGCAGCGTTGGGGGACAGGGAGGCGAGCAGTACTTC | CSVGGQGGEQYF
. | TRBJ2-1 | TRBD2 | TRBV5-1 | TGCGCCAGCAGCTTGGAAACGGGAGGCGGCTATGAGCAGTTCTTC | CASSLETGGGYEQFF
many | TRBJ1-2 | TRBD1 | TRBV6-1 | TGTGCCAGCAGCACAAGGACAGGAAATACCGTTTGGTACACCTTC | CASSTRTGNTVWYTF
many | TRBJ2-4 | TRBD2 | TRBV6-1 | TGTGCCAGCACTCGGGGAGCGGGAGAATTTGACATTCAGTACTTC | CASTRGAGEFDIQYF
. | TRBJ2-3 | TRBD2 | TRBV5-1 | TGCGCCAGCAGCTTGGATAGCGGGGACACAGATACGCAGTATTTT | CASSLDSGDTDTQYF
many | TRBJ1-3 | . | TRBV9 | TGTGCCAGCAGCACCCCCTCAGGAAACACCATATATTTT | CASSTPSGNTIYF
many | TRBJ2-3 | . | TRBV12-3/TRBV12-4 | TGTGCCAGCAGTTTATCGATAGGAAGTCCCGGCACAGATACGCAGTATTTT | CASSLSIGSPGTDTQYF
. | TRBJ2-5 | TRBD2 | TRBV20-1 | TGCAGTGGTCAACTAGCGGGGGGGGCAGAGACCCAGTACTTC | CSGQLAGGAETQYF
. | TRBJ2-7 | TRBD1 | TRBV5-1 | TGCGCCAGCAGCCTGGGGACAGACTCCTACGAGCAGTACTTC | CASSLGTDSYEQYF